This entry is about one T cell receptor (beta chain). CDR1 is SGHVS, CDR2 FQNEAQ, per germline. The CDR3 runs to 16 residues. The V and J ends lost 3 bases and 2 bases, in that order; junction bases with no gene match: 6. This record comes from a study of blood T cell repertoires in COVID-19. The data were produced by immunoSEQ multiplex PCR, yet TCRdb's version contains in-frame clones alone and is incomplete. The data contain about 98,000 clones, about 80% of them seen just once; the ten biggest clones take up around 9.9%. The chain links TRBV7-8 to TRBJ2-1; 8 nucleotides match TRBD2. The sequence came from an older man with active or convalescent COVID-19. The sequencing sample was made of peripheral blood. CDR3 sequence: CASSLTGGGTYNEQFF. The CDR3 DNA reads as TGTGCCAGCAGCTTGACCGGGGGGGGAACCTACAATGAGCAGTTCTTC. Looking up the rest from reference TRBV7-8 and TRBJ2-1 gives the full variable domain: GAGVSQSPRYKVAKRGQDVALRCDPISGHVSLFWYQQALGQGPEFLTYFQNEAQLDKSGLPSDRFFAERPEGSVSTLKIQRTQQEDSAVYLCASSLTGGGTYNEQFFGPGTRLTVL.